The next 24 T cell receptor beta chains were all read from a single sample in a study of response to subunit inactivated influenza vaccine listed by TCRdb under 2018. Libraries were made using RT-PCR. The data were produced on an Illumina HiSeq 2500. TCRdb reanalyzed the raw reads on its own, using fastp at Q25 for trimming and MiXCR for clone calling, and kept in-frame beta chains. Duplicate CDR3 protein sequences are folded into a single record with the most common DNA and genes. Recorded for this sample are about 500,000 distinct CDR3 sequences; about 15% of them occurred a single time. In total, the top ten clones hold roughly 3.1% of the sample. The sample in question was CD4+ T cells sorted from PBMCs, obtained around 25 months after vaccination. The receptors shown here come from a man aged 45 to 75 who received an inactivated influenza vaccine. Donor details come from another sample of the same person, matched by shared clones.

J is TRBJ1-3 and V is TRBV11-2, with TRBD1 matching over 9 bases. Losses at the gene ends were 5 bases for V and 3 bases for J; bases not matched to a gene: 2. The CDR3 is 14 amino acids. Germline V CDR1 and CDR2: SGHAT, FQNNGV. The DNA for the CDR3 is TGTGCCAGCAGCAACAGGGGGCATGGAAACACCATATATTTT. Protein: CASSNRGHGNTIYF.

This rearrangement joins TRBV20-1 to TRBJ1-2; 7 nucleotides agree with TRBD1. The germline V gene encodes CDR1 DFQATT and CDR2 SNEGSKA (reference sequence). The V segment lost 3 bases and the J segment 13 bases; nucleotides outside the gene matches: 17. CDR3 length equals 14 residues. CDR3 nucleotides: TGCAGTGCTAGGCGGGGAAAAGTTGAGGGGGCCTCCACCTTC. As protein: CSARRGKVEGASTF.

The genes are TRBV20-1 and TRBJ1-1, with D unresolved. Trimming pared 1 base from V and 11 bases from J, leaving 11 bases between. Germline V gene data show CDR1 as DFQATT and CDR2 as SNEGSKA (reference sequence). The CDR3 totals 11 residues. The CDR3 is CSARAVVWAFF. The CDR3 DNA is TGCAGTGCTAGAGCCGTAGTGTGGGCTTTCTTT.

The table lists this clonotype with many counts. The DNA for the CDR3 is TGTGCCACCAGTGGGAAGTCATCCTACAATGAGCAGTTCTTC. Translating it yields CATSGKSSYNEQFF. This rearrangement joins TRBV24-1 to TRBJ2-1; unclear D gene. The CDR3 spans 14 residues. The germline V gene has CDR1 KGHDR and CDR2 SFDVKD. Trimming took off 5 bases at V and 1 base at J, with 8 bases between the two ends.

This chain uses TRBV12-3 or TRBV12-4 with TRBJ2-3; D remains ambiguous. The CDR3 sequence is 13 residues long. V lost 2 bases, J lost 4 bases, and 7 bases lay in between. In DNA, the CDR3 is TGTGCCAGCAGTTTAATGGGGTCAGATACGCAGTATTTT. Protein: CASSLMGSDTQYF.

The chain recombines TRBV12-3 or TRBV12-4 with TRBJ2-5; D is unclear. V was trimmed by 3 bases and J by 4 bases, leaving 15 bases between them. CDR3 size: 15 residues. The CDR3, as DNA: TGTGCCAGCAGTTTGCAGCCCCATACAACAGAGACCCAGTACTTC. Translation gives CASSLQPHTTETQYF.

This clonotype was seen ten or more times. The chain uses TRBV7-2 and TRBJ2-7; possible D gene TRBD1, 6 bases. This CDR3 region has 12 residues. Trimming cost V 4 bases and J 5 bases, with 9 bases left between them. Germline CDR1 SGHTA, CDR2 FQGNSA. The CDR3 spells CASSSQGDEQYF. The DNA of the CDR3 is TGTGCCAGCAGCTCACAGGGTGACGAGCAGTACTTC.

This clonotype was picked up a small number of times. The chain couples TRBV15 to TRBJ2-7; 9 bases map to TRBD1. The junction had 8 bases not matched to a gene; V was cut back by 4 bases and J by 7 bases. Looked up from germline, CDR1 is LNHNV and CDR2 is YYDKDF (reference sequence). This CDR3 has 14 residues. The CDR3 coding sequence is TGTGCCACCAGCACCGGGACAGGGACTGGGGAGCAGTACTTC. Encoded protein: CATSTGTGTGEQYF.

On this clonotype itself: Because the CDR3 is missing its conserved closing phenylalanine or tryptophan, this is likely a read error. The chain recombines TRBV24-1 with TRBJ2-7, with unresolved D. CDR1 and CDR2 (germline): KGHDR, SFDVKD. V was cut by 3 bases and J by 3 bases, with 8 bases left in between. The CDR3 spans 13 residues. CDR3 region: CATSDRIGYEQYL. The CDR3 DNA is TGTGCCACCAGTGATCGTATTGGCTACGAGCAGTACTTA.

At least ten counts were recorded for this clonotype. The CDR3 bases are TGTGCCAGCGGCCGAGGGGTTCAGTACTTC. Its translation is CASGRGVQYF. V gene TRBV27 combines with J gene TRBJ2-4; D tentatively fits TRBD1 or TRBD2 (5 bases each). The V and J ends lost 8 bases and 11 bases respectively, with 10 bases between them. Germline lookup yields CDR1 MNHEY and CDR2 SMNVEV (reference sequence). The CDR3 consists of 10 residues.

The genes are TRBV19 and TRBJ2-1, with D perhaps TRBD2 (6 bases). The CDR3 extends over 13 amino acids. Germline-derived CDR1 and CDR2 are LNHDA and SQIVND (reference sequence). Trimming removed 5 bases from V and 8 bases from J, with 13 bases in between. CDR3 protein: CASSRIRGDEQFF. The CDR3 DNA reads TGTGCCAGTAGTCGCATCCGCGGGGATGAGCAGTTCTTC. Full variable domain (remainder filled in from reference TRBV19 and TRBJ2-1): DGGITQSPKYLFRKEGQNVTLSCEQNLNHDAMYWYRQDPGQGLRLIYYSQIVNDFQKGDIAEGYSVSREKKESFPLTVTSAQKNPTAFYLCASSRIRGDEQFFGPGTRLTVL.

The J gene is TRBJ2-5, the V gene TRBV20-1; 8 nucleotides match TRBD1. Germline V gives CDR1 DFQATT, CDR2 SNEGSKA (reference sequence). The CDR3 runs 13 residues. V gave up 3 bases and J gave up 4 bases; unmatched junction bases: 4. The chain's CDR3 is CSARIGQGETQYF. DNA of the CDR3: TGCAGTGCTAGGATAGGACAGGGAGAGACCCAGTACTTC.

The gene calls are TRBV7-3 and TRBJ2-2; TRBD2 matches at 12 bases. The germline V gene encodes CDR1 SGHTA and CDR2 FQGTGA. Unmatched junction bases numbered 7, after V lost 1 base and J lost 7 bases. There are 17 residues in the CDR3. The CDR3: CASSLKLAGGDIGELFF. The CDR3 region has the DNA TGTGCCAGCAGCTTAAAACTAGCGGGAGGAGATATCGGGGAGCTGTTTTTT.

This clonotype has a handful of counts. V gene TRBV4-1 combines with J gene TRBJ2-7, with D maybe TRBD1 (6 bases). The CDR3 is 14 amino acids. Looked up from germline, CDR1 is MGHRA and CDR2 is YSYEKL. The V end was cut by 2 bases, the J end by 0 bases, with 8 bases between. For the CDR3, the DNA is TGCGCCAGCAGCCAACAGGGGTCCTCCTACGAGCAGTACTTC. It yields the protein CASSQQGSSYEQYF.

The V gene is TRBV7-2, the J gene TRBJ2-1, with a possible D match to TRBD1 (5 bases). This CDR3 contains 13 residues. Germline V gene data show CDR1 as SGHTA and CDR2 as FQGNSA. The germline V and J ends were trimmed by 3 bases and 7 bases, with 10 bases remaining between them. Here the CDR3 reads CASSLSRANEQFF. The CDR3 DNA follows: TGTGCCAGCAGCTTGTCCAGGGCGAATGAGCAGTTCTTC.

This clonotype was detected ten times or more. The chain joins TRBV30 to TRBJ2-2; 7 bases are shared with TRBD1. CDR3 length equals 16 residues. J gave up 4 bases and V 3 bases, and 11 bases lay outside the gene matches. Per the germline V gene, CDR1 is GTSNPN and CDR2 is SVGIG (reference sequence). The CDR3 DNA follows: TGTGCCTGGAGGAAAACAGGGGTTCAGGCCACCGGGGAGCTGTTTTTT. Its protein is CAWRKTGVQATGELFF. Full variable domain (rest looked up from reference TRBV30 and TRBJ2-2): SQTIHQWPATLVQPVGSPLSLECTVEGTSNPNLYWYRQAAGRGLQLLFYSVGIGQISSEVPQNLSASRPQDRQFILSSKKLLLSDSGFYLCAWRKTGVQATGELFFGEGSRLTVL.

The chain joins TRBV7-2 to TRBJ2-1; TRBD2 matches 10 bases. Germline V CDR1 and CDR2: SGHTA, FQGNSA. CDR3 size: 15 residues. V lost 5 bases and J lost 3; bases outside the gene matches: 4. CDR3 nucleotides: TGTGCCAGCAGCACTGAGCGGGGGGGCTACAATGAGCAGTTCTTC. Amino acids: CASSTERGGYNEQFF. Complete variable domain (other parts from reference TRBV7-2 and TRBJ2-1): GAGVSQSPSNKVTEKGKDVELRCDPISGHTALYWYRQSLGQGLEFLIYFQGNSAPDKSGLPSDRFSAERTGGSVSTLTIQRTQQEDSAVYLCASSTERGGYNEQFFGPGTRLTVL.

The gene calls are TRBV6-1 and TRBJ2-5, with D maybe TRBD2 (6 bases). The germline V gene has CDR1 MNHNS and CDR2 SASEGT. This CDR3 region has 16 residues. V was pared by 5 bases and J by 9 bases, with 25 bases between. DNA of the CDR3: TGTGCCAGCAGTAAACCCTACGGAGGTAGCGGAATGTCCCAGTACTTC. It codes for CASSKPYGGSGMSQYF.

This clonotype was seen more than once but under ten times. This chain uses TRBV12-3 or TRBV12-4 with TRBJ1-1; D uncertain. V shed 6 bases and J shed 1 base, with 9 bases lying between them. This CDR3 is built from 13 residues. The CDR3, as DNA: TGTGCCAGCAGCATAGGGAAGAACACTGAAGCTTTCTTT. This encodes CASSIGKNTEAFF.

The DNA of the CDR3 is TGTGCCAGCAGTACAGGGCCAACTAATGAAAAACTGTTTTTT. Amino acid sequence: CASSTGPTNEKLFF. The V gene is TRBV6-1, the J gene TRBJ1-4; tentatively, D is TRBD1 (6 bases). V was pared by 5 bases and J by 0 bases, with 7 bases between. The CDR3 is 14 amino acids. CDR1 and CDR2 from the germline V gene are MNHNS and SASEGT.

This clonotype was recorded only once. The chain joins TRBV6-2 or TRBV6-3 to TRBJ2-3; D not resolved. Germline V gene sequence: CDR1 MNHEY, CDR2 SVGEGT. V lost 2 bases and J lost 4, with 4 bases in between. The CDR3 covers 12 residues. The CDR3 nucleotides read TGTGCCAGCAGTTACACCGCAGATACGCAGTATTTT. This gives the protein CASSYTADTQYF.

This clonotype appeared many times. The V and J genes are TRBV5-5 and TRBJ1-2, with D hard to call. CDR3 length equals 14 residues. Germline lookup yields CDR1 SGHKS and CDR2 YYEKEE (reference sequence). Deletions cut 0 bases from V and 1 base from J, with 7 bases between. The CDR3 DNA reads TGTGCCAGCAGCTTGGAACAACATAACTATGGCTACACCTTC. Translating gives CASSLEQHNYGYTF.

The rearrangement joins TRBV18 to TRBJ2-1; 14 nucleotides align to TRBD2. Trimming cost V 3 bases and J 0 bases; bases outside gene matches: 7. Germline CDR1 KGHSH, CDR2 LQKENI. The CDR3 runs to 19 residues. For the CDR3, the DNA is TGTGCCAGCTCACCTTCGGGACTAGCGGGAGTCCGCTCCTACAATGAGCAGTTCTTC. This codes for CASSPSGLAGVRSYNEQFF.

This chain uses TRBV3-1 with TRBJ1-6, with 7 bases matching TRBD1. CDR3 length equals 16 residues. Germline CDR1 and CDR2: LGHDT and YNNKEL (reference sequence). V dropped 4 bases and J dropped 5; count of bases not matched to a gene: 8. CDR3 coding DNA: TGTGCCAGCAGCCCCCGCCCCGACAGGGATAATTCACCCCTCCACTTT. Translation gives CASSPRPDRDNSPLHF.